This entry features one T cell receptor (beta chain) sequence. Its antigen is unknown. It was with 60 Vbeta and 13 Jbeta primers that the PCR ran. Only in-frame clones appear in the TCRdb table, and some are missing; sequencing was by immunoSEQ multiplex PCR. The sample has about 86,000 clones; around three quarters are singletons. The junction had 5 bases not matched to a gene; V was cut back by 4 bases and J by 4 bases. Germline V gene lookup returns CDR1 SEHNR and CDR2 FQNEAQ (reference sequence). The CDR3 has 15 residues. This sample was taken from a study of cytomegalovirus exposure and HLA in healthy donors. Background on the study: Across around 400 genotyped donors, more than 75% landed in the Caucasian-associated ancestry cluster.

Study conclusions and caveats: Researchers reported that a few CMV-associated chains were confirmed in vitro as CMV antigen-specific.

The source is a man aged 55 to 70 in good health and CMV-seronegative. V is TRBV7-9 and J is TRBJ2-7; 12 nucleotides agree with TRBD2. Sequencing used PBMCs. CDR3 amino acids: CASSSMTSGSYEQYF. As DNA, the CDR3 is TGTGCCAGCAGCTCGATGACTAGCGGGAGTTACGAGCAGTACTTC.